The 25 T cell receptor beta chains reported below all come from one sample, sequenced in a study of molecular identifiers for immune sequencing clone quantification (dated by TCRdb to 2016 to 2018). The library was made by PCR. Sequencing was performed on a NextSeq 500. The public reads were quality trimmed at Q25 with fastp and then assembled into clones with MiXCR by TCRdb, keeping productive beta chains. Every CDR3 protein is listed once, alongside the most common genes and DNA of its rows. The table for this sample lists hundreds of thousands of distinct CDR3 sequences; roughly 25% of them were counted only once. In total, the top ten clones hold roughly 0.83% of the sample. The sample was naive CD8+ T cells from blood, with Jurkat cell RNA spiked in. This specimen's cell subset or site label, interpreted: FACS-sorted CD8+CD4-CCR7+CD45RA+ naive T cells. These TCRs come from a human donor in good health. Some libraries in this study had Jurkat cell RNA spiked in.

The chain recombines TRBV6-5 with TRBJ1-6; 10 nucleotides match TRBD1. This CDR3 region has 16 residues. From germline, CDR1 is MNHEY and CDR2 SVGAGI. The V gene end was trimmed by 5 bases and the J gene end by 8 bases; junction bases not matched to a gene: 9. The CDR3 DNA follows: TGTGCCAGCAGTACACGGGGACAGGGGACGGATTCACCCCTCCACTTT. It encodes CASSTRGQGTDSPLHF.

Regarding this clonotype: Since a much larger clone is just one base distant, this may be a read error. The CDR3 end shows no conserved phenylalanine or tryptophan, and so a read error is likely. The V and J genes are TRBV7-9 and TRBJ1-1; D gene uncertain. The CDR3 consists of 17 residues. Looked up from germline, CDR1 is SEHNR and CDR2 is FQNEAQ (reference sequence). The ends were cut back, 5 bases at V and 3 bases at J, with 22 bases in the middle. The CDR3 sequence: CASSLEGMAGQDTEAFL. CDR3 nucleotide sequence: TGTGCCAGCAGCCTCGAAGGGATGGCCGGGCAGGACACTGAAGCTTTCCTT.

This clonotype came up many times. This chain joins TRBV9 and TRBJ2-3; 8 bases are shared with TRBD2. Germline V gene sequence: CDR1 SGDLS, CDR2 YYNGEE. This CDR3 contains 16 residues. V trimming: 0 bases; J trimming: 2 bases; junction bases outside the gene matches: 5. CDR3 region: CASSVDAGGPTDTQYF. The CDR3 coding sequence is TGTGCCAGCAGCGTAGATGCGGGAGGCCCCACAGATACGCAGTATTTT.

Note on this clonotype: This may come from a read error, since a much larger clone is one base off. J is TRBJ2-7 and V is TRBV9; maybe TRBD1 (5 bases). Looked up from germline, CDR1 is SGDLS and CDR2 is YYNGEE. This CDR3 has 14 amino acids. The CDR3 reads CASSVGDSSYKQYF. In DNA, the CDR3 is TGTGCCAGCAGCGTGGGTGACAGCTCCTACAAGCAGTACTTC.

There are many counts of this clonotype. The rearrangement joins TRBV7-9 to TRBJ1-1; no clear D. The CDR3 is made up of 12 amino acids. V was pared by 2 bases and J by 10 bases, with 11 bases between. Germline V lookup: CDR1 SEHNR, CDR2 FQNEAQ (reference sequence). CDR3 amino acids: CASSLLALGAFF. The CDR3 DNA reads as TGTGCCAGCAGCTTACTAGCCCTGGGAGCTTTCTTT.

This clonotype was counted ten times or more. The chain combines TRBV27 with TRBJ1-2; weak D call: TRBD1 (5 bases). The ends were cut back, 6 bases at V and 0 bases at J, with 8 bases in the middle. The length of the CDR3 is 13 residues. Germline V gene data show CDR1 as MNHEY and CDR2 as SMNVEV (reference sequence). Here the CDR3 DNA reads TGTGCCAGCAGCTCGACAGCTAACTATGGCTACACCTTC. Translation: CASSSTANYGYTF.

This clonotype occurred a few times. V is TRBV19 and J is TRBJ2-1, with D perhaps matching TRBD1 (6 bases). The CDR3 extends over 13 amino acids. Germline CDR1 and CDR2: LNHDA and SQIVND (reference sequence). The V end lost 2 bases, the J end lost 6 bases, and 8 bases lay between the germline ends. The CDR3: CASSITGINEQFF. CDR3 bases: TGTGCCAGTAGTATAACAGGGATCAATGAGCAGTTCTTC.

The chain employs TRBV29-1 and TRBJ2-1; 8 bases are a match to TRBD2. CDR3 length equals 14 residues. V lost 3 bases and J lost 4; bases outside the gene matches: 5. Germline V gene sequence: CDR1 SQVTM, CDR2 ANQGSEA. CDR3 in amino acids: CSVDSREGYNEQFF. CDR3 coding DNA: TGCAGCGTTGATTCCCGGGAGGGTTACAATGAGCAGTTCTTC.

This clonotype came up many times. The chain carries TRBV7-2 and TRBJ2-3; D call uncertain. CDR3 length equals 16 residues. Germline V gene lookup returns CDR1 SGHTA and CDR2 FQGNSA. The ends were cut back, 5 bases at V and 2 bases at J, with 17 bases in the middle. CDR3 residues: CASSLGTDPFTDTQYF. The CDR3 nucleotides are TGTGCCAGCAGCCTGGGCACCGACCCCTTCACAGATACGCAGTATTTT.

Comment on this clonotype: At one boundary the junction diverges from the germline segment, which might be a read error. V is TRBV4-1 and J is TRBJ2-7, with D tentatively TRBD1 (5 bases). Germline CDR1 reads MGHRA; CDR2 reads YSYEKL. This CDR3 spans 14 amino acids. CDR3 sequence reads: CAGSHQGRSYEQYF. CDR3 coding DNA: TGCGCCGGCAGCCACCAGGGCAGGTCCTACGAGCAGTACTTC.

Points on this clonotype: This clone may be a read error of a much larger clone one base away. This sequence joins TRBV9 and TRBJ2-3; D uncertain. The CDR3 runs 16 residues. Germline V gene sequence: CDR1 SGDLS, CDR2 YYNGEE. The ends were cut back, 4 bases at V and 1 base at J, with 16 bases in the middle. The DNA of the CDR3 is TGTGCCAGCAGCATAGGGTCCCGGTGGGGCACAGATACGCAGTATTTT. Its translation: CASSIGSRWGTDTQYF.

The gene calls are TRBV20-1 and TRBJ2-5; TRBD2 matches 12 bases. Germline CDR1 reads DFQATT; CDR2 reads SNEGSKA (reference sequence). The ends lost 0 bases at V and 6 bases at J; junction bases unmatched: 14. The CDR3 sequence is 18 residues long. The CDR3 DNA sequence: TGCAGTGCTAGAGATAACAAGGCTAGCGGGAGGGCCGTAAAGACCCAGTACTTC. Translation gives CSARDNKASGRAVKTQYF.

Turning to this clonotype: Sequence at one end of the junction differs from germline and may be a read error. V is TRBV4-3 and J is TRBJ2-7; no clear D gene. The CDR3 length is 15 residues. Germline V lookup: CDR1 LGHNA, CDR2 YSLEER. The CDR3 region has the DNA TGCGCCAACAGCCAAGACCGAGGCAGCTCCTACGAGCAGTACTTC. It encodes CANSQDRGSSYEQYF.

The CDR3 DNA follows: TGTGCCAGCAGTTTAGCAGGGGGCTTTGATGAGCAGTTCTTC. The encoded protein is CASSLAGGFDEQFF. The J gene is TRBJ2-1, the V gene TRBV27; TRBD1 agrees at 8 bases. Germline CDR1 and CDR2: MNHEY and SMNVEV (reference sequence). This CDR3 is 14 amino acids long. V dropped 2 bases and J dropped 8; count of bases not matched to a gene: 5.

Note on this clonotype: A much larger clone sits a single nucleotide away, making a read error possible. The chain has TRBV7-9 and TRBJ2-5; D gene unclear. The CDR3 totals 12 residues. Trimming removed 7 bases at V and 0 bases at J, with 6 bases between. CDR1 SEHNR and CDR2 FQNEAQ come from the germline V gene (reference sequence). CDR3 region: CASNSYQETQYF. The CDR3 DNA is TGTGCCAGCAACTCTTACCAAGAGACCCAGTACTTC.

As regards this clonotype: A much larger clone differs by one base, so this may be a read error. The chain joins TRBV7-9 to TRBJ1-1, with 9 bases lining up with TRBD1. CDR3 length equals 15 residues. Germline CDR1 is SEHNR and CDR2 is FQNEAQ (reference sequence). CDR3 loop: CACSLWGQGGTEAFF. DNA for the CDR3: TGTGCCTGCAGCTTATGGGGACAGGGAGGTACTGAAGCTTTCTTT.

A word on this clonotype: A much larger clone sits a single nucleotide away, making a read error possible. The chain combines TRBV14 with TRBJ2-5, with D hard to call. The CDR3 covers 14 residues. The germline V gene has CDR1 SGHDN and CDR2 FVKESK. Here the CDR3 reads CASSQVAVQESQYF. The CDR3 DNA is TGTGCCAGCAGCCAAGTGGCAGTCCAAGAGAGCCAGTACTTC. Full variable domain (missing parts from reference TRBV14 and TRBJ2-5): EAGVTQFPSHSVIEKGQTVTLRCDPISGHDNLYWYRRVMGKEIKFLLHFVKESKQDESGMPNNRFLAERTGGTYSTLKVQPAELEDSGVYFCASSQVAVQESQYFGPGTRLLVL.

As for this clonotype: Likely a read error: the CDR3 ends without its conserved phenylalanine or tryptophan. The chain has TRBV12-3 or TRBV12-4 and TRBJ2-5; D remains unclear. The CDR3 extends over 17 amino acids. V was shortened by 2 bases and J by 4 bases, with 20 bases between the two germline ends. The CDR3 DNA follows: TGTGCCAGCAGTTTACTTCTAGTGGGCACTTGGGGAGAGACCCAGTACTCC. This sequence encodes CASSLLLVGTWGETQYS.

This clonotype was seen at least ten times. V gene TRBV12-3 or TRBV12-4 combines with J gene TRBJ2-3; a weak D match, TRBD2 (5 bases). Trimming cost V 10 bases and J 10 bases, with 15 bases left between them. This CDR3 is built from 11 residues. The CDR3, as DNA: TGTGCCACCATCCGGGGTCACTCGCAGTATTTT. Translation gives CATIRGHSQYF.

The table lists this clonotype with many counts. The chain joins TRBV12-3 or TRBV12-4 to TRBJ2-5; 8 bases match TRBD2. V lost 7 bases to trimming and J lost 4 bases; unmatched junction nucleotides: 8. This CDR3 comprises 14 residues. The CDR3 spells CASMPERGRETQYF. Written as DNA, the CDR3 is TGTGCCAGCATGCCGGAGCGGGGGCGAGAGACCCAGTACTTC.

At least ten counts were recorded for this clonotype. The V gene is TRBV14, the J gene TRBJ2-7; D not certain. V was cut by 0 bases and J by 3 bases, with 12 bases left in between. Per the germline V gene, CDR1 is SGHDN and CDR2 is FVKESK. CDR3 length equals 15 residues. CDR3 protein: CASSQEEGFYYEQYF. The CDR3 coding sequence is TGTGCCAGCAGCCAAGAAGAAGGGTTTTACTACGAGCAGTACTTC.

This clonotype came up a few times. This chain links TRBV6-5 with TRBJ1-3, with D possibly being TRBD1 (5 bases). CDR3 length: 15 residues. The germline V and J ends were trimmed by 7 bases and 4 bases, with 17 bases remaining between them. Germline V gives CDR1 MNHEY, CDR2 SVGAGI. CDR3 loop: CASIPLGGVGNTIYF. The CDR3 DNA reads as TGTGCCAGCATCCCCCTGGGAGGGGTCGGAAACACCATATATTTT.

The genes are TRBV3-1 and TRBJ2-1; D unclear. V was shortened by 4 bases and J by 2 bases, with 6 bases between the two germline ends. Germline CDR1 and CDR2: LGHDT and YNNKEL (reference sequence). The CDR3 is 13 residues long. The CDR3 bases are TGTGCCAGCAGCCGATTTACCTACAATGAGCAGTTCTTC. This encodes CASSRFTYNEQFF.

This clonotype was seen a few times. V is TRBV6-2 or TRBV6-3 and J is TRBJ1-1, with no clear D. Trimming removed 0 bases at V and 1 base at J, with 15 bases between. CDR3 size: 17 residues. Germline lookup yields CDR1 MNHEY and CDR2 SVGEGT. In nucleotides, the CDR3 is TGTGCCAGCAGTTACTCAACGACCGGGATCTCGAACACTGAAGCTTTCTTT. It yields the protein CASSYSTTGISNTEAFF.

This clonotype was found many times. The V gene is TRBV30, the J gene TRBJ2-3, with 9 bases aligning to TRBD1. This CDR3 has 14 residues. The V and J ends lost 2 bases and 4 bases, in that order; junction bases with no gene match: 4. Germline V lookup: CDR1 GTSNPN, CDR2 SVGIG (reference sequence). The CDR3 is CAWSPGQGSDTQYF. In DNA, the CDR3 is TGTGCCTGGAGTCCGGGACAGGGTTCAGATACGCAGTATTTT.